These T cell receptor beta chains were read from a single sample in a study of shared clonotypes between healthy human individuals. The repertoire was sequenced with immunoSEQ multiplex PCR; TCRdb's copy has only in-frame clones and lacks some. The sample contains some 800,000 clones, nearly 95% of which appear only once. The sequenced sample was naive CD8+ T cells sorted from blood. These receptors all stem from a man younger than 40 in good health. Each CDR3 is given with its conserved first and last residue. A D gene is named only where the DNA matches it firmly. Not every row has a clone size; where given, it reads once, few, many or a size class.

J gene,V gene,clone size,D gene,CDR3 protein,CDR3 DNA
TRBJ2-1,TRBV11-2,once,TRBD2,CASRGGVSYNEQFF,TGTGCCAGCAGGGGAGGGGTTTCCTACAATGAGCAGTTCTTC
TRBJ2-7,TRBV29-1,.,TRBD1,CSVEAAGTGGGQQYF,TGCAGCGTTGAAGCAGCCGGGACAGGGGGCGGTCAGCAGTACTTC
TRBJ2-7,TRBV5-5,.,.,CASSRPADLPGYEQYF,TGTGCCAGCAGCCGACCCGCGGACCTCCCAGGGTACGAGCAGTACTTC
TRBJ2-1,TRBV29-1,.,.,CSVNGWIQPYNEQFF,TGCAGCGTTAATGGGTGGATACAACCCTACAATGAGCAGTTCTTC
TRBJ2-7,TRBV27,.,TRBD1,CASSLTGVNEQYF,TGTGCCAGCAGCTTGACAGGGGTCAACGAGCAGTACTTC
TRBJ1-1,TRBV27,.,.,CASRDHGGNTEAFF,TGTGCCAGCAGAGACCACGGGGGGAACACTGAAGCTTTCTTT
TRBJ1-4,TRBV28,.,.,CASSQSRATNEKLFF,TGTGCCAGCAGCCAAAGTAGGGCAACTAATGAAAAACTGTTTTTT
TRBJ2-7,TRBV27,.,.,CASASLEETYEQYF,TGTGCCAGCGCCAGCTTGGAGGAGACCTACGAGCAGTACTTC
TRBJ1-5,TRBV7-9,.,TRBD1,CASSRQGSNQPQHF,TGTGCCAGCAGCAGACAGGGTAGCAATCAGCCCCAGCATTTT
TRBJ1-1,TRBV7-9,.,TRBD1,CASSGQGGTEAFF,TGTGCCAGCAGCGGTCAGGGGGGTACTGAAGCTTTCTTT
TRBJ2-7,TRBV9,.,TRBD2,CASSVASGVSYEQYF,TGTGCCAGCAGCGTAGCTAGCGGGGTCTCCTACGAGCAGTACTTC
TRBJ2-7,TRBV6-5,.,.,CASSYRRDFAYEQYF,TGTGCCAGCAGTTATCGCCGGGACTTTGCCTACGAGCAGTACTTC
TRBJ2-1,TRBV7-8,.,.,CASSLEVGNEQFF,TGTGCCAGCAGCTTAGAAGTAGGGAATGAGCAGTTCTTC
TRBJ1-1,TRBV27,.,TRBD1,CASSLGAVGTGRINTEAFF,TGTGCCAGCAGTTTAGGGGCCGTAGGGACAGGCAGAATAAACACTGAAGCTTTCTTT
TRBJ2-7,TRBV5-4,.,.,CASSSPGTSSSYEQYF,TGTGCCAGCAGCTCCCCCGGGACATCGAGCTCCTACGAGCAGTACTTC
TRBJ2-2,TRBV9,.,.,CASSPPVEGELFF,TGTGCCAGCAGCCCACCCGTGGAGGGGGAGCTGTTTTTT
TRBJ1-4,TRBV30,.,.,CAWSYGLNEKLFF,TGTGCCTGGAGTTACGGACTTAATGAAAAACTGTTTTTT
TRBJ1-1,TRBV4-3,.,TRBD1,CASSYGTGDTEAFF,TGCGCCAGCAGTTACGGGACAGGGGACACTGAAGCTTTCTTT
TRBJ2-7,TRBV27,.,TRBD2,CASSLGLAGAVSYEQYF,TGTGCCAGCAGCCTAGGACTAGCGGGAGCTGTCTCCTACGAGCAGTACTTC
TRBJ2-3,TRBV27,.,.,CASSRIPDTQYF,TGTGCCAGCAGTCGGATACCAGATACGCAGTATTTT
TRBJ2-1,TRBV13,.,.,CASSLASTNEQFF,TGTGCCAGCAGCTTAGCGAGTACAAATGAGCAGTTCTTC
TRBJ1-2,TRBV29-1,once,.,CSVKPDYGYTF,TGCAGCGTTAAGCCAGACTATGGCTACACCTTC
TRBJ2-3,TRBV27,.,.,CASSFLRGSTDTQYF,TGTGCCAGCAGTTTCCTTAGGGGCAGCACAGATACGCAGTATTTT
TRBJ2-7,TRBV5-1,.,.,CASSLFTGAYGEQYF,TGCGCCAGCAGCTTGTTTACAGGAGCCTACGGGGAGCAGTACTTC
TRBJ1-1,TRBV5-6,.,.,CASSLGGLEAFF,TGTGCCAGCAGCTTGGGGGGGCTTGAAGCTTTCTTT
TRBJ1-1,TRBV7-9,once,TRBD1,CASSLDLRTGENTEAFF,TGTGCCAGCAGCTTAGACCTAAGGACAGGGGAGAACACTGAAGCTTTCTTT
TRBJ2-1,TRBV2,.,.,CASTLSSTFSYNEQFF,TGTGCCAGCACCTTATCATCGACCTTCTCCTACAATGAGCAGTTCTTC
TRBJ2-2,TRBV9,.,TRBD2,CASSPSSGGSTGELFF,TGTGCCAGCAGCCCCTCAAGCGGGGGAAGCACCGGGGAGCTGTTTTTT
TRBJ1-1,TRBV29-1,.,TRBD1,CSVAGTGSARAEAFF,TGCAGCGTTGCCGGGACAGGGTCGGCCCGGGCTGAAGCTTTCTTT
TRBJ1-1,TRBV5-1,.,.,CASSLALAGGGTEAFF,TGCGCCAGCAGCTTGGCCTTAGCTGGGGGCGGCACTGAAGCTTTCTTT
TRBJ2-1,TRBV29-1,.,.,CSVPASGLDNEQFF,TGCAGCGTTCCGGCCAGCGGGTTAGACAATGAGCAGTTCTTC
TRBJ2-5,TRBV7-9,.,.,CASSSNRAQYF,TGTGCCAGCAGCTCCAACAGAGCCCAGTACTTC
TRBJ2-2,TRBV4-3,.,TRBD1,CASSQDPTSTGGVTGELFF,TGCGCCAGCAGCCAGGACCCTACGTCGACAGGGGGAGTCACCGGGGAGCTGTTTTTT
TRBJ1-1,TRBV28,.,.,CASRPLEANTEAFF,TGTGCCAGCCGACCCTTGGAAGCGAACACTGAAGCTTTCTTT
TRBJ2-3,TRBV28,.,TRBD1,CASSYRDRGRSSEGDTQYF,TGTGCCAGCAGTTACCGGGACAGGGGGCGGTCTTCGGAAGGAGATACGCAGTATTTT
TRBJ1-2,TRBV5-1,.,.,CASSLEDGGGYTF,TGCGCCAGCAGCTTGGAAGACGGGGGAGGCTACACCTTC
TRBJ2-7,TRBV29-1,.,.,CSVEGAGTEGEQYF,TGCAGCGTTGAAGGGGCAGGGACCGAGGGGGAGCAGTACTTC
TRBJ2-4,TRBV7-9,.,.,CASSLAMGGNIQYF,TGTGCCAGCAGCTTAGCCATGGGGGGAAACATTCAGTACTTC
TRBJ2-1,TRBV7-9,.,TRBD1,CASSSLSINRGRYNEQFF,TGTGCCAGCAGCAGCTTGTCTATAAACAGGGGGCGGTACAATGAGCAGTTCTTC
TRBJ2-7,TRBV7-9,.,.,CASRHSYRSEQYF,TGTGCCAGCAGGCACAGCTACAGGAGCGAGCAGTACTTC
TRBJ2-1,TRBV6-5,.,.,CASTDPGSPYNEQFF,TGTGCCAGCACCGACCCAGGGTCCCCATACAATGAGCAGTTCTTC
TRBJ2-7,TRBV7-9,.,TRBD2,CASSSGLAEISYEQYF,TGTGCCAGCAGCTCGGGACTAGCGGAAATCTCCTACGAGCAGTACTTC
TRBJ2-1,TRBV11-2,.,TRBD1,CASSSAGTGGNEQFF,TGTGCCAGCAGCTCTGCCGGGACAGGAGGGAATGAGCAGTTCTTC
TRBJ2-7,TRBV5-4,.,.,CASSPTGHEQYF,TGTGCCAGCAGCCCTACCGGACACGAGCAGTACTTC
TRBJ1-5,TRBV7-9,.,.,CASSPLGVSQPQHF,TGTGCCAGCAGCCCTCTTGGGGTCTCTCAGCCCCAGCATTTT
TRBJ2-3,TRBV7-9,.,TRBD2,CASSLGRSSGSTDTQYF,TGTGCCAGCAGCTTAGGTCGTTCTAGCGGTAGCACAGATACGCAGTATTTT
TRBJ2-1,TRBV25-1,.,TRBD2,CASRSGGYNEQFF,TGTGCCAGCAGGTCGGGAGGCTACAATGAGCAGTTCTTC
TRBJ2-1,TRBV6-5,.,.,CASSQDPESYNEQFF,TGTGCCAGCAGTCAGGACCCTGAGTCCTACAATGAGCAGTTCTTC
TRBJ1-5,TRBV21-1,few,.,CASSPRYGSDRAFNQPQHF,TGTGCCAGCAGCCCTCGTTATGGGTCGGACAGGGCGTTCAATCAGCCCCAGCATTTT
TRBJ2-5,TRBV2,.,TRBD2,CASSDGTGGQETQYF,TGTGCCAGCAGTGATGGGACGGGAGGCCAAGAGACCCAGTACTTC
TRBJ1-1,TRBV4-3,.,.,CASSQDTLMNTEAFF,TGCGCCAGCAGCCAGGACACACTCATGAACACTGAAGCTTTCTTT
TRBJ1-4,TRBV5-8,.,.,CASSAWTDLNEKLFF,TGTGCCAGCAGCGCGTGGACAGACCTTAATGAAAAACTGTTTTTT
TRBJ2-1,TRBV29-1,.,TRBD1,CSVEDRVYNEQFF,TGCAGCGTTGAGGACAGGGTCTACAATGAGCAGTTCTTC
TRBJ1-2,TRBV6-5,.,.,CASSYSRTEGYTF,TGTGCCAGCAGTTACTCGAGGACGGAGGGCTACACCTTC
TRBJ2-7,TRBV7-6,few,.,CASSQGGTYYEQYF,TGTGCCAGCAGCCAAGGGGGTACTTACTACGAGCAGTACTTC
TRBJ2-3,TRBV13,once,TRBD2,CASSPAAGESTDTQYF,TGTGCCAGCAGCCCCGCGGCGGGAGAGAGCACAGATACGCAGTATTTT
TRBJ2-7,TRBV28,.,.,CASRDLSYEQYF,TGTGCCAGCCGCGACTTGTCCTACGAGCAGTACTTC
TRBJ1-1,TRBV11-2,.,.,CASSLDQGVNTEAFF,TGTGCCAGCAGCTTAGACCAGGGTGTGAACACTGAAGCTTTCTTT
TRBJ2-1,TRBV28,.,TRBD1,CASSDRAPYNEQFF,TGTGCCAGCAGTGACAGGGCCCCTTACAATGAGCAGTTCTTC